The 3 T cell receptor beta chains below were found in one sample sequenced in a study of blood T cell repertoires in COVID-19. Repertoires were generated with immunoSEQ multiplex PCR, while TCRdb's copy carries only in-frame clones and drops some. Seen here are fewer than 70,000 clones, 86% observed once, and the top ten hold 1.4%. The sample comprised peripheral blood. The receptors shown here come from a woman in her fifties or sixties with acute or convalescent COVID-19.

The chain carries TRBV24-1 and TRBJ2-2; D is undetermined. The length of the CDR3 is 13 residues. With 12 bases removed from V and 0 bases from J, the gap between germline ends came to 10 bases. CDR1 and CDR2 (germline): KGHDR, SFDVKD. The CDR3 loop is CAARSPNTGELFF. Written as DNA, the CDR3 is TGTGCCGCGCGAAGTCCGAACACCGGGGAGCTGTTTTTT.

V gene TRBV3-1 (or the pseudogene TRBV3-2) combines with J gene TRBJ2-7, with TRBD1 matching over 7 bases. CDR3 length: 14 amino acids. Germline trimming cut 5 bases from V and 5 bases from J; bases unmatched to any gene: 9. Germline CDR1 is LGHDT and CDR2 is YNNKEL (reference sequence). The DNA for the CDR3 is TGTGCCAGCAGCACCTCTGGACAGGTCGACGAGCAGTACTTC. As protein: CASSTSGQVDEQYF.

The genes are TRBV18 and TRBJ2-3; 7 bases are a match to TRBD1. This CDR3 spans 16 amino acids. Germline lookup yields CDR1 KGHSH and CDR2 LQKENI. J lost 2 bases, V lost 2 bases, and 7 bases had no gene match. As DNA, the CDR3 is TGTGCCAGCTCACCAAGACAGGGATCGTCCACAGATACGCAGTATTTT. Translating it yields CASSPRQGSSTDTQYF.